This record looks at one T cell receptor beta chain sequence and its context. This specimen comes from a study of blood T cell repertoires in COVID-19. Overall study: The United States, Italy and Spain provided the acute and convalescent COVID-19 samples. T cells, B-cell-depleted T cells, or PBMCs provided the cDNA or gDNA that served as material.

Original processing methods: Amplified reference gene primers provided the basis for estimating nucleated cell counts. Profiled with immunoSEQ multiplex PCR; TCRdb holds only in-frame clones, not every one. V, J and clone size reflect that table, while D and trimming were determined from the DNA. The data hold 37,000 or so clones, with approximately 90% observed a single time. Trimming cost V 4 bases and J 1 base; bases outside gene matches: 6. The CDR3 extends over 16 amino acids. Germline loops: CDR1 LGHDT, CDR2 YNNKEL (reference sequence). V is TRBV3-1 (or the pseudogene TRBV3-2) and J is TRBJ2-7; 11 nucleotides match TRBD2. Sequenced input: peripheral blood. The sequence was obtained from a man aged 60 to 75 with active COVID-19. Here the CDR3 reads CASSPVSGRESYEQYF. Written as DNA, the CDR3 is TGTGCCAGCAGCCCAGTTAGCGGGAGGGAGTCCTACGAGCAGTACTTC.